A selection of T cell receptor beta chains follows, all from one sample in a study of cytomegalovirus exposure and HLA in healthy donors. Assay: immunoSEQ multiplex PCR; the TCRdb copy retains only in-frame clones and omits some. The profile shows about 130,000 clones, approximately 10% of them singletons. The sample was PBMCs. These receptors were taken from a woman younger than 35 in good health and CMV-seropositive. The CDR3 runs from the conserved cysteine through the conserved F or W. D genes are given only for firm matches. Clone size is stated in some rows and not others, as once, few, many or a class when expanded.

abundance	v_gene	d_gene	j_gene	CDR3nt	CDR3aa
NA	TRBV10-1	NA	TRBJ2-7	TGCGCCAGCAGCCGGAGTGGTTCCTACGAGCAGTACTTC	CASSRSGSYEQYF
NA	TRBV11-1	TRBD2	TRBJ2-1	TGTGCCAGCAGCTTGAATCCGGGACTAGCGGGAGCCTACAATGAGCAGTTCTTC	CASSLNPGLAGAYNEQFF
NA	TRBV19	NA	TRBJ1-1	TGTGCCAGCAGTATCGGGTTGGGCACTGAAGCTTTCTTT	CASSIGLGTEAFF
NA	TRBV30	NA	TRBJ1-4	TGTGCCTGGAGCTACCACGGGGGGAGTGAAAAACTGTTTTTT	CAWSYHGGSEKLFF
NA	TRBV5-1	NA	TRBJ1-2	TGCGCCAGCAGCTTGGAGGGGCAGGTAAGGGGCTACACCTTC	CASSLEGQVRGYTF
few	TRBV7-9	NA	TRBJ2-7	TGTGCCATCACGGCGGCCTACGAGCAGTACTTC	CAITAAYEQYF
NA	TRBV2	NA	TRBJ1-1	TGTGCCAGCAGTATGGGACATGAGAACACTGAAGCTTTCTTT	CASSMGHENTEAFF
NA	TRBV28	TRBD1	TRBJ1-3	TGTGCCAGCAGTCCCCTTTGGACAGGTCCGAGCTCTGGAAACACCATATATTTT	CASSPLWTGPSSGNTIYF
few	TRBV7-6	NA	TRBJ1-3	TGTGCCAGCGCGCCCTTGAGCTCTGGAAACACCATATATTTT	CASAPLSSGNTIYF
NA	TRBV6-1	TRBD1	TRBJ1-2	TGTGCCAGCAGTTCCGGGACAGGGACTTATGGCTACACCTTC	CASSSGTGTYGYTF
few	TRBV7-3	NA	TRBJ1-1	TGTGCCAGCAGCCCCGGAGCAGGGGAAAAGGCTTTCTTT	CASSPGAGEKAFF
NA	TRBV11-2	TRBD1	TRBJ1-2	TGTGCCAGCAGCTTAACGACAGGGACCTCCTATGGCTACACCTTC	CASSLTTGTSYGYTF
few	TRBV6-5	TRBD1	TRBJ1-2	TGTGCCAGCAGTAAAGGACAGGGGAACTATGGCTACACCTTC	CASSKGQGNYGYTF
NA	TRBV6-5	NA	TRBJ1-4	TGTGCCAGCAGTTACGAGGGGGGGAGTGAAAAACTGTTTTTT	CASSYEGGSEKLFF
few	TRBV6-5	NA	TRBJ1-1	TGTGCCAGCAGTAACAGGGCCCAGGTCACTGAAGCTTTCTTT	CASSNRAQVTEAFF
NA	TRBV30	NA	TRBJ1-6	TGTGCCTGGAGTGGACAGTTAGACAATTCACCCCTCCACTTT	CAWSGQLDNSPLHF
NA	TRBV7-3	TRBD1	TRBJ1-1	TGTGCCAGCAGCCAGGACAGGGGCGAAGCTTTCTTT	CASSQDRGEAFF
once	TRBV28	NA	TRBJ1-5	TGTGCCAGCAGTTTCCGAGAATGGCAGCCCCAGCATTTT	CASSFREWQPQHF